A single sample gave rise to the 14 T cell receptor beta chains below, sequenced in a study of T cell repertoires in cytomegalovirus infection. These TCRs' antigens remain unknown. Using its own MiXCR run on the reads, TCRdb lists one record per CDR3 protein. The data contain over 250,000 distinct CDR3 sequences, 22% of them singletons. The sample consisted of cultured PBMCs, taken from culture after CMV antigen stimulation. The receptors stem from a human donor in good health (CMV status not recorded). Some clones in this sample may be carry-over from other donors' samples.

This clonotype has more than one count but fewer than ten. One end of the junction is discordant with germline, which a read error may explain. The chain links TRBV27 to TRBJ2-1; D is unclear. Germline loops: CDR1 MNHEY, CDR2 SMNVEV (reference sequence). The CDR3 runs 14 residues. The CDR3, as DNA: TGTGCCAGCAGCTTATTCTTGCGGCACAATGAGCAGTTCTTC. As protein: CASSLFLRHNEQFF.

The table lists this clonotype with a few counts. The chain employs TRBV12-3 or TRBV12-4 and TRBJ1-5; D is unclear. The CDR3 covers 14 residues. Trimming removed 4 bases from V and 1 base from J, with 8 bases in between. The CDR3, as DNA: TGTGCCAGCAGTTGGGGTTTGAGCAATCAGCCCCAGCATTTT. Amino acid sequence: CASSWGLSNQPQHF.

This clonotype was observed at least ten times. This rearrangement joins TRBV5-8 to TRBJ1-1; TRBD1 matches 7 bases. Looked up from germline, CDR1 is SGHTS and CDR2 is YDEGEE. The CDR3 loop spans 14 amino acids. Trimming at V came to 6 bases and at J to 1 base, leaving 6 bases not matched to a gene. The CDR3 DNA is TGTGCCAGCAATACCGGGACAGCGAACACTGAAGCTTTCTTT. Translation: CASNTGTANTEAFF. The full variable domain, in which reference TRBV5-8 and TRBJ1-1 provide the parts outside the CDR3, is EAGVTQSPTHLIKTRGQQATLRCSPISGHTSVYWYQQALGLGLQFLLWYDEGEERNRGNFPPRFSGRQFPNYSSELNVNALELEDSALYLCASNTGTANTEAFFGQGTRLTVV.

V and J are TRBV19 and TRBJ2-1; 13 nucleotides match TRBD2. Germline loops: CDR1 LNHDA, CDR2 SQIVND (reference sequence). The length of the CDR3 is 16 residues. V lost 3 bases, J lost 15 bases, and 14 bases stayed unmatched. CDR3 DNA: TGTGCCAGTAGTATCCTGAGACTAGCGGGAGGCACTACCTGGTTCTTC. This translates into CASSILRLAGGTTWFF. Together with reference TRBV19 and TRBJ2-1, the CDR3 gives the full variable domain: DGGITQSPKYLFRKEGQNVTLSCEQNLNHDAMYWYRQDPGQGLRLIYYSQIVNDFQKGDIAEGYSVSREKKESFPLTVTSAQKNPTAFYLCASSILRLAGGTTWFFGPGTRLTVL.

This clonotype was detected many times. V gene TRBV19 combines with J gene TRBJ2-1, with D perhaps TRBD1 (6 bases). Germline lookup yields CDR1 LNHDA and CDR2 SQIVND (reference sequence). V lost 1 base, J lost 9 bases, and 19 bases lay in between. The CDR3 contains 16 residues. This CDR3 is CASSIVGQRVRGEQFF. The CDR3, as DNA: TGTGCCAGTAGTATAGTTGGGCAACGGGTCAGGGGTGAGCAGTTCTTC.

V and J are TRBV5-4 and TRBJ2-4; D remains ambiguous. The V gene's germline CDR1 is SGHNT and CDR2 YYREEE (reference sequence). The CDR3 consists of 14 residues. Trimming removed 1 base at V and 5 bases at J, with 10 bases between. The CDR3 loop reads CASSLLGRENIQYF. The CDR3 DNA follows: TGTGCCAGCAGCTTGCTAGGACGGGAAAACATTCAGTACTTC.

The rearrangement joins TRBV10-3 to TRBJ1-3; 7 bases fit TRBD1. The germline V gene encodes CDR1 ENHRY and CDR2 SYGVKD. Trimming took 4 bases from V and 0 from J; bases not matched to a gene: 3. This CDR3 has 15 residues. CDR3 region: CAISAGQVSGNTIYF. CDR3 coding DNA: TGTGCCATCAGTGCTGGACAGGTCTCTGGAAACACCATATATTTT.

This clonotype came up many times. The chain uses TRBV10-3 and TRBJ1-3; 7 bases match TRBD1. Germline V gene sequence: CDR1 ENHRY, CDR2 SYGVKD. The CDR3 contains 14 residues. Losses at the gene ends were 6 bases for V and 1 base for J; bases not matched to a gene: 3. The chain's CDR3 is CAISQDRSGNTIYF. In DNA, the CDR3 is TGTGCCATCAGCCAGGACAGGTCTGGAAACACCATATATTTT.

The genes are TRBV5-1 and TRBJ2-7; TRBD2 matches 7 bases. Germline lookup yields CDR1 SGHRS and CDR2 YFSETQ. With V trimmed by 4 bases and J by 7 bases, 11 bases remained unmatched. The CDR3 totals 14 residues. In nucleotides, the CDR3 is TGCGCCAGCAGCCCGGCCGGCGGGAGCGGAGAGCAGTACTTC. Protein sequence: CASSPAGGSGEQYF.

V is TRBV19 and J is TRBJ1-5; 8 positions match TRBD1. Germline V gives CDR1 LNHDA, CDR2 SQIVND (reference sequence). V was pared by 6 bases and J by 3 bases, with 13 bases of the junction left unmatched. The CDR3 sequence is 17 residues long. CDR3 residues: CASSVPQGASLNQPQHF. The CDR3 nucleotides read TGTGCCAGTAGCGTCCCGCAGGGGGCTTCACTCAATCAGCCCCAGCATTTT.

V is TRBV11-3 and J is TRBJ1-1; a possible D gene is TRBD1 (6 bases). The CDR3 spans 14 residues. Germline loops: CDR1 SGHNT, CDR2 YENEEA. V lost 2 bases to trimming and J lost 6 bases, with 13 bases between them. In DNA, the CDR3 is TGTGCCAGCAGCTTAACCCTACAGGGAGCTGAAGCTTTCTTT. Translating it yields CASSLTLQGAEAFF. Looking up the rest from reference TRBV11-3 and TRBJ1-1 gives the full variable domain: EAGVVQSPRYKIIEKKQPVAFWCNPISGHNTLYWYLQNLGQGPELLIRYENEEAVDDSQLPKDRFSAERLKGVDSTLKIQPAELGDSAVYLCASSLTLQGAEAFFGQGTRLTVV.

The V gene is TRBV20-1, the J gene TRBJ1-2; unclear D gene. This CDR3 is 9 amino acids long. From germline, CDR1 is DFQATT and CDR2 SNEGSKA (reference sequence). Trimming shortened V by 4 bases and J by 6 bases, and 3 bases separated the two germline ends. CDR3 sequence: CSAKDGYTF. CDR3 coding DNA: TGCAGTGCTAAAGATGGCTACACCTTC.

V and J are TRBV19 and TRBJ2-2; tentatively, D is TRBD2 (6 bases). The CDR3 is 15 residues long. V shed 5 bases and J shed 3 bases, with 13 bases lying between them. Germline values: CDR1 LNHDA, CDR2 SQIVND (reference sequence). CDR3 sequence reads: CASSATSLDTGELFF. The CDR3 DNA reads TGTGCCAGTAGTGCAACTAGCTTGGACACCGGGGAGCTGTTTTTT.

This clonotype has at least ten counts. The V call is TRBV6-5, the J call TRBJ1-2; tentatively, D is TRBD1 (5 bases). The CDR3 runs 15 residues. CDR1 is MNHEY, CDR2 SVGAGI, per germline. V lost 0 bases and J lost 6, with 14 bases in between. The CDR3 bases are TGTGCCAGCAGTTACTCTTACACCCGACAGAATGGCTACACCTTC. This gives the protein CASSYSYTRQNGYTF.